These T cell receptor beta chains were read from a single sample in a study of PD-L1 blockade in urothelial cancer. Here immunoSEQ multiplex PCR was the method, and the copy in TCRdb shows in-frame clones only, minus some. The table lists roughly 100,000 clones, approximately 82% of them singletons. The input for sequencing was PBMCs, taken around atezolizumab (anti-PD-L1) treatment. The source is an older man with urothelial cancer. The CDR3 runs from the conserved cysteine through the conserved F or W. A D gene is named only where the DNA matches it firmly. Only some rows state a clone size, as once, few, many or a class for expanded clones.

TRBV7-2	few	TRBJ2-3	TRBD1	TGTGCCAGCAGCCCCAGACAGGGGGCAACAGATACGCAGTATTTT	CASSPRQGATDTQYF
TRBV19	.	TRBJ2-3	.	TGTGCCAGTAGTATAGGAAGGGAGTTCACAGATACGCAGTATTTT	CASSIGREFTDTQYF
TRBV6-5	.	TRBJ1-2	.	TGTGCCAGCAGTTCACCACAGGTTACTAACTATGGCTACACCTTC	CASSSPQVTNYGYTF
TRBV5-6	once	TRBJ2-1	.	TGTGCCAGCAGCCTGAATCTCCGGGACTTCAGCTCCTACAATGAGCAGTTCTTC	CASSLNLRDFSSYNEQFF
TRBV7-2	.	TRBJ2-2	TRBD2	TGTGCCAGCAGCTTAGGGCGGGGGTCTGGGGAGCTGTTTTTT	CASSLGRGSGELFF
TRBV7-2	.	TRBJ1-4	.	TGTGCCAGCACTCAGGAGGGGAGTGATGAAAAACTGTTTTTT	CASTQEGSDEKLFF
TRBV2	few	TRBJ2-1	TRBD2	TGTGCCAGCAGTGAGGCGACTAGCGGGGACTACAATGAGCAGTTCTTC	CASSEATSGDYNEQFF
TRBV11-1	.	TRBJ2-7	.	TGTGCCAGCAGCTTAATAGGGGCCTCCTACGAGCAGTACTTC	CASSLIGASYEQYF
TRBV7-2	.	TRBJ2-7	.	TGTGCCAGCAGCTTAAGCACAGCCTACGAGCAGTACTTC	CASSLSTAYEQYF
TRBV7-6	.	TRBJ2-7	.	TGTGCCAGCAGCCTCCAATGGGGGGACGAGCAGTACTTC	CASSLQWGDEQYF
TRBV5-5	.	TRBJ1-1	.	TGTGCCAGCAGCCCGACCGGGCAGGGCTCCTTGGCCGCTTTCTTT	CASSPTGQGSLAAFF
TRBV13	few	TRBJ1-3	TRBD1	TGTGCCAGCAGCCTACAGGGGGCGCTGGGAAACACCATATATTTT	CASSLQGALGNTIYF
TRBV11-2	.	TRBJ2-3	.	TGTGCCAGCAGCTTAGTGGCGGTTCTTAGCACAGATACGCAGTATTTT	CASSLVAVLSTDTQYF
TRBV5-4	.	TRBJ1-6	.	TGTGCCAGCAGCTTGGCGGGCGGGGCGTCACCCCTCCACTTT	CASSLAGGASPLHF
TRBV30	.	TRBJ2-7	TRBD1	TGTGCCTGGGACAGGGGGCAGAGGGAGCAGTACTTC	CAWDRGQREQYF
TRBV5-5	.	TRBJ1-3	TRBD1	TGTGCCAGCAGCTCGGACAGGGCCTCTGGAAACACCATATATTTT	CASSSDRASGNTIYF
TRBV6-1	.	TRBJ1-1	.	TGTGCCAGCAGTGGTGAACAGGGTAACACTGAAGCTTTCTTT	CASSGEQGNTEAFF
TRBV7-2	.	TRBJ2-7	TRBD2	TGTGCCAGCAGCGCCTCGGGGCGGGAGCCCTACGAGCAGTACTTC	CASSASGREPYEQYF
TRBV7-9	.	TRBJ2-7	TRBD2	TGTGCCAGCAGCCCCCCCGGGGGGAGCTACGAGCAGTACTTC	CASSPPGGSYEQYF
TRBV10-3	.	TRBJ2-1	TRBD1	TGTGCCATCAGTGAAGTTGCAGGGGGAAGCAATGAGCAGTTCTTC	CAISEVAGGSNEQFF
TRBV11-3	.	TRBJ2-1	TRBD1	TGTGCCAGCAGCCGAGACAGGGCGGGTGAGCAGTTCTTC	CASSRDRAGEQFF
TRBV9	few	TRBJ1-1	TRBD1	TGTGCCAGCAGCACCCCGACAGGGGGAGCTTTCTTT	CASSTPTGGAFF
TRBV6-1	.	TRBJ1-2	.	TGTGCCAGCAGTGATGGTCTTGGAACCGCTTCGGGGGGCTACACCTTC	CASSDGLGTASGGYTF
TRBV6-5	.	TRBJ2-7	.	TGTGCCAGCAGTCGCCTTGAAGGGGGGGTGTCCGAGCAGTACTTC	CASSRLEGGVSEQYF
TRBV4-3	.	TRBJ1-5	.	TGCGCCAGCAGCCAAGATGCAGGCATTAATCAGCCCCAGCATTTT	CASSQDAGINQPQHF
TRBV12-5	.	TRBJ2-7	.	TGTGCTAGTGGTTCCGACCGACATTCCTACGAGCAGTACTTC	CASGSDRHSYEQYF
TRBV4-2	.	TRBJ2-3	TRBD1	TGTGCCAGCAGGGACAGGGTCACAGATACGCAGTATTTT	CASRDRVTDTQYF
TRBV7-8	.	TRBJ2-1	TRBD1	TGTGCCAGCAGGGTCGGGACAGGGGCCTACAATGAGCAGTTCTTC	CASRVGTGAYNEQFF
TRBV29-1	.	TRBJ2-3	TRBD2	TGCAGCGTGAAAACTAGCGGGGAAAACACAGATACGCAGTATTTT	CSVKTSGENTDTQYF
TRBV5-5	.	TRBJ2-3	.	TGTGCCAGCAGCTTTAGACATACGAGCACAGATACGCAGTATTTT	CASSFRHTSTDTQYF